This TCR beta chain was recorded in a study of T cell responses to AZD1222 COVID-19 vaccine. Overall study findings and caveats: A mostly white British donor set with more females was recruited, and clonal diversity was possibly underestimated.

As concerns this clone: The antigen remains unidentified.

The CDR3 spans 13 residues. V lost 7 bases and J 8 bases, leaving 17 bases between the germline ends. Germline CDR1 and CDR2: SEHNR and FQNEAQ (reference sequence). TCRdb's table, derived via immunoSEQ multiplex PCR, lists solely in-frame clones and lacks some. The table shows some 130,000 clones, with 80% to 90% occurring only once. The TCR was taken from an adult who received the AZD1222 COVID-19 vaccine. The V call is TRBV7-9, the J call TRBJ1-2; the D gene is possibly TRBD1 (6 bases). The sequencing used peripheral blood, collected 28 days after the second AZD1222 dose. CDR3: CASNRVAGAGYTF. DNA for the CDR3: TGTGCCAGCAACAGGGTTGCGGGGGCGGGCTACACCTTC.